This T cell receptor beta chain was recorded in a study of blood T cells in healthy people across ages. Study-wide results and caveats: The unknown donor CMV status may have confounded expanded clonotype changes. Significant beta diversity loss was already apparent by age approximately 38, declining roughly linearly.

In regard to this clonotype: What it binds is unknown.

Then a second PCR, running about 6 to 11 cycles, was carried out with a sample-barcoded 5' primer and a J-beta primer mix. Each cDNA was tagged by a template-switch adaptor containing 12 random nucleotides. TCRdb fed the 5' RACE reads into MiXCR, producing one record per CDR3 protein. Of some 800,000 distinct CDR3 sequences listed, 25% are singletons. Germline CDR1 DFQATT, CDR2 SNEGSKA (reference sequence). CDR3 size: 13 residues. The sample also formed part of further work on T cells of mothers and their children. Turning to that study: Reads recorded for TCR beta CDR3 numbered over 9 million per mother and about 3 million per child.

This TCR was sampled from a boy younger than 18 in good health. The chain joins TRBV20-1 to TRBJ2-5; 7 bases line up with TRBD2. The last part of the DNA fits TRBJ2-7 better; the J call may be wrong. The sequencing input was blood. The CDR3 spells CSASFGREYEQYF. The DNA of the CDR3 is TGCAGTGCTAGTTTTGGGAGGGAGTACGAGCAGTACTTC.